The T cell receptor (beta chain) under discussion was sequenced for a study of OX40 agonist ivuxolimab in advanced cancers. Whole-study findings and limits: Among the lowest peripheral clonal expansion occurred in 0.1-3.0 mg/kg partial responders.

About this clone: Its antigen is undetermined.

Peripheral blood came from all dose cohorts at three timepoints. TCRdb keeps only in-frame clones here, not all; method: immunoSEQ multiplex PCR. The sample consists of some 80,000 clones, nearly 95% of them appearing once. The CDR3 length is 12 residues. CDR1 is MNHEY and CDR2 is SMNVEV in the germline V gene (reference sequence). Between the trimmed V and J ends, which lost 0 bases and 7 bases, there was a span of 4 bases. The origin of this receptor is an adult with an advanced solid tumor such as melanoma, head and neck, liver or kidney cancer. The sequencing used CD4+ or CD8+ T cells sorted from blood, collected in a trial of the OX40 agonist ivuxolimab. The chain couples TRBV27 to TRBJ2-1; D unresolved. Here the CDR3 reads CASSLSGNEQFF. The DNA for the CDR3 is TGTGCCAGCAGTTTATCGGGTAATGAGCAGTTCTTC.